Shown below are 14 T cell receptor beta chains from a single sample sequenced in a study of T cell repertoires in cytomegalovirus infection. TCRdb reprocessed the reads with MiXCR, giving one entry per CDR3 protein. This table holds 600,000 to 800,000 distinct CDR3 sequences, approximately 25% found once. Sequenced material: CD8+ T cells from PBMCs. Receptor source: a human donor in good health (CMV status not recorded). Some clones in this sample may be carry-over from other donors' samples.

V and J are TRBV11-2 and TRBJ2-7, with TRBD1 as a possible D gene (8 bases). Trimming stripped 0 bases from V and 1 base from J, with 16 bases between. Per the germline V gene, CDR1 is SGHAT and CDR2 is FQNNGV. The CDR3 runs to 17 residues. The CDR3 nucleotides are TGTGCCAGCAGCTTAGAGGGAGGGAGGACAGGGTCCTACGAGCAGTACGTC. Translated, it gives CASSLEGGRTGSYEQYV.

This clonotype was counted many times. V and J are TRBV20-1 and TRBJ2-1, with 9 positions matching TRBD1. Germline trimming cut 0 bases from V and 3 bases from J; bases unmatched to any gene: 6. CDR1 is DFQATT and CDR2 is SNEGSKA in the germline V gene (reference sequence). The CDR3 consists of 16 residues. CDR3 sequence reads: CSAREPGQGRYNEQFF. In nucleotides, the CDR3 is TGCAGTGCTAGAGAACCGGGACAGGGCCGCTACAATGAGCAGTTCTTC.

The chain is built from TRBV7-9 and TRBJ2-3; D possibly corresponds to TRBD1 (5 bases). V was cut by 5 bases and J by 2 bases, with 11 bases left in between. This CDR3 is 14 amino acids long. Germline V lookup: CDR1 SEHNR, CDR2 FQNEAQ (reference sequence). CDR3 in amino acids: CASSPDSHTDTQYF. The CDR3 nucleotides are TGTGCCAGCAGCCCCGACAGCCACACAGATACGCAGTATTTT.

The sample holds a few counts of this clonotype. The V and J genes are TRBV4-2 and TRBJ2-2, with 8 bases fitting TRBD2. This CDR3 contains 16 residues. V shed 4 bases, J shed 6 bases, and the junction held 10 bases outside the gene matches. Per the germline V gene, CDR1 is LGHNA and CDR2 is YNFKEQ. The CDR3 protein is CASSPRGRGASGELFF. CDR3 in DNA: TGTGCCAGCAGCCCGCGGGGGCGGGGGGCCTCCGGGGAGCTGTTTTTT.

The chain has TRBV29-1 and TRBJ2-2, with D possibly called TRBD1 or TRBD2 (5 bases each). Germline CDR1 is SQVTM and CDR2 is ANQGSEA. V dropped 5 bases and J dropped 1 base, with 20 bases sitting between them. This CDR3 region has 17 residues. The CDR3 nucleotides are TGCAGCGTTCAATGGCCGGTCGGGACGGTGAACACCGGGGAGCTGTTTTTT. Translating it yields CSVQWPVGTVNTGELFF.

The sample holds a few counts of this clonotype. The genes are TRBV6-5 and TRBJ2-7, with 7 positions matching TRBD1. This CDR3 region has 15 residues. CDR1 and CDR2 (germline): MNHEY, SVGAGI. The trim removed 5 bases at V and 3 bases at J, leaving 10 bases unmatched. CDR3 region: CASSPRDRDYYEQYF. The CDR3 nucleotides read TGTGCCAGCAGTCCCCGGGACAGAGATTACTACGAGCAGTACTTC.

The chain uses TRBV3-1 and TRBJ2-7; the match to TRBD2 covers 8 bases. V lost 1 base and J lost 3; bases outside the gene matches: 5. CDR3 length: 15 residues. Looked up from germline, CDR1 is LGHDT and CDR2 is YNNKEL (reference sequence). CDR3 residues: CASSQGGGLGYEQYF. CDR3 coding DNA: TGTGCCAGCAGCCAAGGGGGGGGACTAGGCTACGAGCAGTACTTC.

This clonotype was seen only a few times. This chain joins TRBV4-2 and TRBJ2-1; TRBD2 matches 10 bases. Germline V gives CDR1 LGHNA, CDR2 YNFKEQ. J lost 9 bases, V lost 1 base, and 6 bases had no gene match. The CDR3 contains 15 residues. Written as DNA, the CDR3 is TGTGCCAGCAGCCAAGCTGAGCGGGGGGGCATTGAGCAGTTCTTC. It encodes CASSQAERGGIEQFF.

The chain is built from TRBV7-9 and TRBJ1-2, with unresolved D. This CDR3 is 13 amino acids long. The V gene lost 4 bases and the J gene lost 6 bases, with 12 bases spanning the gap. Per germline, CDR1 SEHNR and CDR2 FQNEAQ (reference sequence). The CDR3 DNA reads as TGTGCCAGCAGCTCCTTAATGAATGATGGCTACACCTTC. Amino acids: CASSSLMNDGYTF. The full variable domain, rest sourced from reference TRBV7-9 and TRBJ1-2, is DTGVSQNPRHKITKRGQNVTFRCDPISEHNRLYWYRQTLGQGPEFLTYFQNEAQLEKSRLLSDRFSAERPKGSFSTLEIQRTEQGDSAMYLCASSSLMNDGYTFGSGTRLTVV.

The table lists this clonotype with many counts. The chain employs TRBV10-3 and TRBJ2-5, with D unresolved. CDR1 is ENHRY and CDR2 is SYGVKD in the germline V gene. CDR3 length equals 11 residues. V was clipped by 2 bases and J by 5 bases, with 3 bases between them. This CDR3 is CAISEMETQYF. The DNA of the CDR3 is TGTGCCATCAGTGAGATGGAGACCCAGTACTTC.

In this sample, this clonotype turned up many times. V and J are TRBV6-5 and TRBJ2-2; D unresolved. The V end was cut by 2 bases, the J end by 8 bases, with 9 bases between. CDR1 is MNHEY and CDR2 is SVGAGI in the germline V gene. The CDR3 extends over 13 amino acids. CDR3 sequence reads: CASSYGLTGELFF. The DNA of the CDR3 is TGTGCCAGCAGTTACGGGCTAACAGGGGAGCTGTTTTTT.

The CDR3 region is CASSDNRHIRSTDTQYF. The DNA for the CDR3 is TGTGCCAGCTCAGATAACCGGCACATTCGAAGCACAGATACGCAGTATTTT. The V gene is TRBV18, the J gene TRBJ2-3; D is unclear. The CDR3 extends over 17 amino acids. V was pared by 5 bases and J by 0 bases, with 18 bases between. Germline assignment: CDR1 KGHSH and CDR2 LQKENI. Supplemented by reference TRBV18 and TRBJ2-3, the full variable domain reads NAGVMQNPRHLVRRRGQEARLRCSPMKGHSHVYWYRQLPEEGLKFMVYLQKENIIDESGMPKERFSAEFPKEGPSILRIQQVVRGDSAAYFCASSDNRHIRSTDTQYFGPGTRLTVL.

This clonotype was counted a few times. The chain has TRBV20-1 and TRBJ1-2, with 7 nucleotides matching TRBD1. J was trimmed by 4 bases and V by 0 bases; bases with no gene match: 5. Per the germline V gene, CDR1 is DFQATT and CDR2 is SNEGSKA (reference sequence). This CDR3 region has 14 residues. CDR3 bases: TGCAGTGCTAGAGACACCGACAGGGCCTATGGCTACACCTTC. Translation: CSARDTDRAYGYTF.

This clonotype turned up a few times. The chain carries TRBV29-1 and TRBJ2-5; no firm D call. This CDR3 has 13 residues. Trimming removed 4 bases from V and 2 bases from J, with 11 bases in between. Germline loops: CDR1 SQVTM, CDR2 ANQGSEA. The CDR3 nucleotides are TGCAGCGTTGCCGGTCCCTTGCAAGAGACCCAGTACTTC. Its protein is CSVAGPLQETQYF.